The rows below give T cell receptor beta chains drawn from one sample of a study of cytomegalovirus exposure and HLA in healthy donors. Only in-frame clones appear in the TCRdb table, and some are missing; sequencing was by immunoSEQ multiplex PCR. The table includes some 120,000 clones, 90% to 95% detected once. Sequencing used PBMCs. These receptors were obtained from a woman aged 18-29 years in good health and CMV-seronegative. Each CDR3 is given with its conserved first and last residue. The order of the fields is CDR3 length, D gene, clone size, V gene, J gene, CDR3 protein, CDR3 DNA. The D gene is left open where the match is weak. Clone size, where shown, is once, few, many, or a class for clones that have expanded.

13	.	.	TRBV6-5	TRBJ2-7	CASTRAGSYEQYF	TGTGCCAGCACTCGAGCGGGTTCCTACGAGCAGTACTTC
16	TRBD1	once	TRBV5-1	TRBJ2-2	CASSLEGQGNTGELFF	TGCGCCAGCAGCTTGGAGGGACAGGGAAACACCGGGGAGCTGTTTTTT
15	.	.	TRBV4-2	TRBJ2-7	CASSQDPGTLGEQYF	TGTGCCAGCAGCCAAGATCCCGGGACTTTAGGTGAGCAGTACTTC
16	TRBD1	.	TRBV28	TRBJ2-2	CASRLTGGLNTGELFF	TGTGCCAGCAGACTGACAGGGGGCCTTAACACCGGGGAGCTGTTTTTT
14	TRBD1	.	TRBV28	TRBJ2-7	CASSLTGGVNEQYF	TGTGCCAGCAGTCTGACAGGGGGAGTAAACGAGCAGTACTTC
14	.	once	TRBV21-1	TRBJ1-2	CASSSLTGNYGYTF	TGTGCCAGCAGCTCACTGACAGGGAACTATGGCTACACCTTC
13	.	.	TRBV11-2	TRBJ2-3	CASSLMSADTQYF	TGTGCCAGCAGCCTAATGAGCGCAGATACGCAGTATTTT
16	TRBD2	.	TRBV28	TRBJ2-1	CASSYSSGGYHNEQFF	TGTGCCAGCAGTTACTCTAGCGGGGGGTATCACAATGAGCAGTTCTTC
14	.	.	TRBV6-5	TRBJ2-1	CASRTASPYNEQFF	TGTGCCAGCAGAACAGCTTCTCCCTACAATGAGCAGTTCTTC
17	TRBD1	.	TRBV11-2	TRBJ2-2	CASSLDLGTGNTGELFF	TGTGCCAGCAGCTTAGATCTGGGGACAGGGAACACCGGGGAGCTGTTTTTT
15	.	few	TRBV5-1	TRBJ2-5	CASSLAGARAETQYF	TGCGCCAGCAGCTTGGCGGGAGCCCGAGCAGAGACCCAGTACTTC
15	TRBD2	.	TRBV9	TRBJ2-3	CASSSPGLEGDTQYF	TGTGCCAGCAGCTCTCCGGGACTAGAGGGGGATACGCAGTATTTT
13	TRBD2	.	TRBV28	TRBJ2-1	CASGLAGVGEQFF	TGTGCCAGCGGGCTAGCGGGAGTCGGTGAGCAGTTCTTC
14	TRBD2	once	TRBV9	TRBJ2-3	CASSGLAGEDTQYF	TGTGCCAGCAGTGGGTTGGCGGGAGAGGATACGCAGTATTTT